One sample yielded the 9 T cell receptor beta chains listed below, sequenced in a study of T cell responses to AZD1222 COVID-19 vaccine. Clones were read by immunoSEQ multiplex PCR, and TCRdb kept only the in-frame ones, dropping some. The table shows 250,000 to 300,000 clones, with around 92% occurring only once. The sequencing here drew on peripheral blood, taken 28 days after the second AZD1222 dose. The receptors here all came from an adult who received the AZD1222 COVID-19 vaccine.

This clone was counted between two and nine times. The chain combines TRBV6-6 with TRBJ1-5, with TRBD1 matching 8 bases. The germline V gene has CDR1 MNHNY and CDR2 SVGAGI (reference sequence). The CDR3 contains 16 residues. J gave up 7 bases and V 6 bases, and 14 bases lay outside the gene matches. The CDR3 protein is CASRAKTGEVRQPQHF. The CDR3, as DNA: TGTGCCAGCAGAGCTAAGACAGGGGAAGTTCGCCAGCCCCAGCATTTT.

The J gene is TRBJ2-2, the V gene TRBV5-1; TRBD1 aligns across 11 bases. V was pared by 4 bases and J by 6 bases, with 5 bases of the junction left unmatched. CDR1 is SGHRS, CDR2 YFSETQ, per germline. The length of the CDR3 is 15 residues. CDR3 nucleotide sequence: TGCGCCAGCAGCCTAGGACAGGGGGCGTCCGGGGAGCTGTTTTTT. Translated: CASSLGQGASGELFF.

V usage is TRBV2 and J usage is TRBJ2-5; D gene unclear. Trimming took off 5 bases at V and 3 bases at J, with 7 bases between the two ends. Germline V CDR1 and CDR2: SNHLY, FYNNEI. There are 12 residues in the CDR3. The CDR3 sequence is CASSMTEETQYF. The CDR3, as DNA: TGTGCCAGCAGTATGACGGAAGAGACCCAGTACTTC.

This chain uses TRBV28 with TRBJ2-1; D might be TRBD2 (6 bases). Trimming took 2 bases from V and 0 from J, leaving 14 bases between them. The CDR3 sequence is 17 residues long. CDR1 is MDHEN, CDR2 SYDVKM, per germline. This CDR3 reads CASSLNSGASSYNEQFF. The DNA of the CDR3 is TGTGCCAGCAGTTTAAATAGCGGAGCAAGCTCCTACAATGAGCAGTTCTTC. Using reference TRBV28 and TRBJ2-1 for the parts outside the CDR3, the full variable domain is DVKVTQSSRYLVKRTGEKVFLECVQDMDHENMFWYRQDPGLGLRLIYFSYDVKMKEKGDIPEGYSVSREKKERFSLILESASTNQTSMYLCASSLNSGASSYNEQFFGPGTRLTVL.

The chain recombines TRBV27 with TRBJ1-1; 9 bases map to TRBD1. Losses at the gene ends were 7 bases for V and 4 bases for J; bases not matched to a gene: 4. CDR1 is MNHEY, CDR2 SMNVEV, per germline (reference sequence). The CDR3 loop spans 13 amino acids. The CDR3 region is CASTGQGITEAFF. The CDR3 coding sequence is TGTGCCAGCACCGGACAGGGGATCACTGAAGCTTTCTTT.

V is TRBV7-3 and J is TRBJ2-3, with 11 bases aligning to TRBD2. The ends lost 6 bases at V and 5 bases at J; junction bases unmatched: 4. The V gene's germline CDR1 is SGHTA and CDR2 FQGTGA. The CDR3 contains 14 residues. The CDR3 protein is CASRLAGGGDTQYF. In DNA form, the CDR3 reads TGTGCCAGCAGGCTAGCGGGGGGCGGAGATACGCAGTATTTT.

V gene TRBV5-5 combines with J gene TRBJ2-3; TRBD2 might be the D (6 bases). There are 16 residues in the CDR3. V lost 2 bases and J 3 bases, leaving 16 bases between the germline ends. Germline V lookup: CDR1 SGHKS, CDR2 YYEKEE (reference sequence). CDR3 DNA: TGTGCCAGCAGCTTCAGTCCGGAGGGCCGGACAGATACGCAGTATTTT. Translating it yields CASSFSPEGRTDTQYF.

J is TRBJ1-4 and V is TRBV4-1, with D uncertain. CDR1 is MGHRA and CDR2 is YSYEKL in the germline V gene. The CDR3 loop spans 12 amino acids. Trimming took 3 bases from V and 6 from J, leaving 5 bases between them. The CDR3 bases are TGCGCCAGCAGCCAGGCACATGAAAAACTGTTTTTT. It translates to CASSQAHEKLFF.

V usage is TRBV7-9 and J usage is TRBJ2-2; D might be TRBD2 (6 bases). V was clipped by 5 bases and J by 0 bases, with 7 bases between them. The CDR3 is 14 residues long. The V gene's germline CDR1 is SEHNR and CDR2 FQNEAQ (reference sequence). CDR3 nucleotides: TGTGCCAGCAGCCGGGAGACGAACACCGGGGAGCTGTTTTTT. It encodes CASSRETNTGELFF.